This T cell receptor (beta chain) was found in a study of Tregs in tolerant kidney transplant recipients. Overall study results and limits: Biological reproducibility was not directly addressed in this study.

Thawed PBMCs were FACS-sorted into unstimulated CD4+CD25+CD127- regulatory T cells, CD4+CD25- non-regulatory cells, CD4 and CD8 cells. This clone has a single count. Antigen unknown. The germline CDR1 and CDR2 sequences are SGHNT and YENEEA. CDR3 length: 16 amino acids. V lost 4 bases to trimming and J lost 6 bases; unmatched junction nucleotides: 9. Libraries were prepared by immunoSEQ multiplex PCR; TCRdb keeps only in-frame clonotypes and omits some of them. This sample has 90,000 to 130,000 clones, with 90% found just once. V usage is TRBV11-3 and J usage is TRBJ2-1; 10 bases fit TRBD2. The source material was CD4+ T cells from blood, sampled before the transplant. This sequence was found in a human donor who received a combined kidney and bone marrow transplant. The CDR3 bases are TGTGCCAGCAGCTCCGCCCTAGCGGGGGCCGGCAATGAGCAGTTCTTC. Translating gives CASSSALAGAGNEQFF.